Listed here are 31 T cell receptor beta chains from one sample, sequenced in a study of a mutant IDH1 vaccine in newly diagnosed glioma. The data were produced by immunoSEQ multiplex PCR, yet TCRdb's version contains in-frame clones alone and is incomplete. The top ten clones hold approximately 5% of a sample with roughly 130,000 clones, about 82% of them seen once. Time point specified: week 11, during vaccination. Doses consisted of 300 ug of mutant IDH1 20-mer peptide each, paired with topical imiquimod. No antigen has been assigned to these receptors. The material sequenced was PBMCs, taken from a glioma patient whose treatment included an IDH1 peptide vaccine. The source of these receptors is a man between 35 and 55 years old with glioma.

This chain uses TRBV4-3 with TRBJ1-5, with 7 bases lining up with TRBD1. The CDR3 has 17 residues. The germline V gene encodes CDR1 LGHNA and CDR2 YSLEER. V gave up 1 base and J gave up 0 bases; unmatched junction bases: 6. The CDR3, as DNA: TGCGCCAGCAGCCAAGGTGAGGGGGCGGGTAGCAATCAGCCCCAGCATTTT. This gives the protein CASSQGEGAGSNQPQHF.

This rearrangement joins TRBV11-2 to TRBJ2-5; tentatively, D is TRBD1 (6 bases). Trimming shortened V by 4 bases and J by 2 bases, and 8 bases separated the two germline ends. This CDR3 has 13 amino acids. The V gene's germline CDR1 is SGHAT and CDR2 FQNNGV. Here the CDR3 reads CASSWGLQETQYF. In DNA form, the CDR3 reads TGTGCCAGCAGCTGGGGGCTGCAAGAGACCCAGTACTTC. Using reference TRBV11-2 and TRBJ2-5 for the parts outside the CDR3, the full variable domain is EAGVAQSPRYKIIEKRQSVAFWCNPISGHATLYWYQQILGQGPKLLIQFQNNGVVDDSQLPKDRFSAERLKGVDSTLKIQPAKLEDSAVYLCASSWGLQETQYFGPGTRLLVL.

The CDR3 region has the DNA TGTGCCTGGAGTAATAGCGGGGGGTTCTTGCGGTACTTC. The encoded protein is CAWSNSGGFLRYF. The V and J genes are TRBV30 and TRBJ2-7; 10 bases match TRBD2. Germline V lookup: CDR1 GTSNPN, CDR2 SVGIG (reference sequence). V trimming: 2 bases; J trimming: 12 bases; junction bases outside the gene matches: 10. The CDR3 runs 13 residues.

This chain connects TRBV10-3 to TRBJ2-2; possibly TRBD2 for D (5 bases). V shed 7 bases and J shed 8 bases, with 17 bases lying between them. Germline CDR1 and CDR2: ENHRY and SYGVKD. CDR3 length: 14 residues. CDR3 in amino acids: CAINSGNSMGELFF. CDR3 DNA sequence: TGTGCCATCAACAGCGGAAATTCCATGGGGGAGCTGTTTTTT.

J is TRBJ2-7 and V is TRBV6-5; D might be TRBD2 (6 bases). The germline V and J ends were trimmed by 7 bases and 4 bases, with 17 bases remaining between them. The germline gives CDR1 MNHEY, CDR2 SVGAGI. The CDR3 runs 14 residues. CDR3 nucleotide sequence: TGTGCCAGCACACCGGCCCGGGGGAATTACGAGCAGTACTTC. As protein: CASTPARGNYEQYF.

This sequence joins TRBV19 and TRBJ1-6; D is ambiguous. This CDR3 has 12 residues. The germline V gene encodes CDR1 LNHDA and CDR2 SQIVND (reference sequence). The V gene lost 5 bases and the J gene lost 8 bases, with 7 bases spanning the gap. CDR3 residues: CASSFRDSPLHF. For the CDR3, the DNA is TGTGCCAGTAGTTTTCGGGATTCACCCCTCCACTTT.

The chain recombines TRBV28 with TRBJ1-2, with a possible D match to TRBD1 (5 bases). This CDR3 region has 11 residues. Trimming took off 8 bases at V and 4 bases at J, with 8 bases between the two ends. Germline V gene sequence: CDR1 MDHEN, CDR2 SYDVKM. DNA of the CDR3: TGTGCCAGCGCCGGGGCCTATGGCTACACCTTC. As protein: CASAGAYGYTF.

The genes are TRBV5-4 and TRBJ2-5; D gene ambiguous. The CDR3 is 13 residues long. The V end lost 7 bases, the J end lost 0 bases, and 10 bases lay between the germline ends. Germline V lookup: CDR1 SGHNT, CDR2 YYREEE (reference sequence). The CDR3 nucleotides are TGTGCCAGCCAGGACCGGGACCAAGAGACCCAGTACTTC. It specifies CASQDRDQETQYF.

The chain combines TRBV11-2 with TRBJ1-4; no clear D. The V and J ends lost 3 bases and 0 bases respectively, with 8 bases between them. Germline CDR1 SGHAT, CDR2 FQNNGV. The CDR3 sequence is 15 residues long. This CDR3 is CASSLTGTTNEKLFF. The CDR3 DNA is TGTGCCAGCAGCTTGACCGGAACAACTAATGAAAAACTGTTTTTT.

In DNA, the CDR3 is TGTGCCAGCAGATTCGGGACAGCCTACGAGCAGTACTTC. This codes for CASRFGTAYEQYF. This rearrangement joins TRBV27 to TRBJ2-7, with TRBD1 matching 7 bases. Looked up from germline, CDR1 is MNHEY and CDR2 is SMNVEV (reference sequence). The CDR3 is 13 amino acids. Trimming cost V 6 bases and J 2 bases; bases outside gene matches: 4.

This clone was seen once. The chain combines TRBV9 with TRBJ2-7; perhaps D is TRBD1 or TRBD2 (5 bases each). V was shortened by 0 bases and J by 1 base, with 11 bases between the two germline ends. The CDR3 has 15 amino acids. In germline, CDR1 is SGDLS, CDR2 YYNGEE. Here the CDR3 reads CASSVGGSSSYEQYF. The CDR3 DNA sequence: TGTGCCAGCAGCGTAGGGGGGTCCTCTTCCTACGAGCAGTACTTC.

The chain carries TRBV5-6 and TRBJ1-2, with 8 positions matching TRBD1. Germline V CDR1 and CDR2: SGHDT, YYEEEE. This CDR3 comprises 16 residues. V shed 5 bases, J shed 4 bases, and the junction held 13 bases outside the gene matches. The CDR3 bases are TGTGCCAGCAGAGAATGGGGGGCAGGGGGCCCCTATGGCTACACCTTC. Its translation: CASREWGAGGPYGYTF.

This chain uses TRBV7-3 with TRBJ1-4; 9 bases line up with TRBD1. The ends lost 5 bases at V and 2 bases at J; junction bases unmatched: 3. Germline loops: CDR1 SGHTA, CDR2 FQGTGA. There are 15 residues in the CDR3. The DNA for the CDR3 is TGTGCCAGCAGCAAAGACAGGGGGACTAATGAAAAACTGTTTTTT. Its protein product is CASSKDRGTNEKLFF. Full variable domain (missing parts from reference TRBV7-3 and TRBJ1-4): GAGVSQTPSNKVTEKGKYVELRCDPISGHTALYWYRQSLGQGPEFLIYFQGTGAADDSGLPNDRFFAVRPEGSVSTLKIQRTERGDSAVYLCASSKDRGTNEKLFFGSGTQLSVL.

This clone was seen a few times. This chain links TRBV11-2 with TRBJ2-5; D unresolved. V lost 5 bases, J lost 9 bases, and 28 bases lay in between. The germline CDR1 and CDR2 sequences are SGHAT and FQNNGV. This CDR3 comprises 17 residues. The CDR3 sequence is CASSRIPSPASPQAQYF. In DNA form, the CDR3 reads TGTGCCAGCAGCCGGATCCCATCTCCGGCTTCCCCCCAGGCCCAGTACTTC.

Here the CDR3 DNA reads TGTGCCAGCAGTGAAGGTTTGGCGTACGAGCAGTACTTC. Translated, it gives CASSEGLAYEQYF. The genes are TRBV6-1 and TRBJ2-7, with no clear D. The CDR3 extends over 13 amino acids. Germline loops: CDR1 MNHNS, CDR2 SASEGT. V dropped 1 base and J dropped 4 bases, with 8 bases sitting between them.

The chain links TRBV18 to TRBJ2-2; 8 bases agree with TRBD1. The V segment lost 0 bases and the J segment 4 bases; nucleotides outside the gene matches: 4. Germline assignment: CDR1 KGHSH and CDR2 LQKENI. This CDR3 is built from 16 residues. CDR3 region: CASSPPQGAGTGELFF. The CDR3 DNA sequence: TGTGCCAGCTCACCACCTCAGGGGGCAGGCACCGGGGAGCTGTTTTTT.

DNA of the CDR3: TGTGCCAGTAGTGTACAGGGGGCCGGCGGAAACACCATATATTTT. Its translation is CASSVQGAGGNTIYF. The chain carries TRBV19 and TRBJ1-3; 9 nucleotides match TRBD1. The V and J ends lost 5 bases and 4 bases, in that order; junction bases with no gene match: 6. Germline CDR1 reads LNHDA; CDR2 reads SQIVND (reference sequence). CDR3 length: 15 amino acids.

This rearrangement joins TRBV5-6 to TRBJ2-2; 12 bases line up with TRBD1. The CDR3 extends over 17 amino acids. Germline CDR1 and CDR2: SGHDT and YYEEEE. The trim removed 4 bases at V and 3 bases at J, leaving 7 bases unmatched. The CDR3 reads CASSLLGQGADTGELFF. The CDR3 DNA is TGTGCCAGCAGCCTTTTGGGACAGGGGGCGGACACCGGGGAGCTGTTTTTT. Based on the CDR3 plus reference TRBV5-6 and TRBJ2-2, the full variable domain is DAGVTQSPTHLIKTRGQQVTLRCSPKSGHDTVSWYQQALGQGPQFIFQYYEEEERQRGNFPDRFSGHQFPNYSSELNVNALLLGDSALYLCASSLLGQGADTGELFFGEGSRLTVL.

The genes are TRBV5-6 and TRBJ2-1; TRBD2 aligns across 10 bases. The J segment lost 6 bases and the V segment lost 4 bases, leaving 16 bases of the junction unmatched. There are 18 residues in the CDR3. Germline V gene lookup returns CDR1 SGHDT and CDR2 YYEEEE. The CDR3 sequence is CASSRPRLQRGGPNEQFF. The CDR3, as DNA: TGTGCCAGCAGCCGCCCACGACTACAGCGGGGGGGCCCCAATGAGCAGTTCTTC.

Notes on this clone: Germline is not matched at one junction end, which may reflect a read error. This chain links TRBV18 with TRBJ1-4, with D unresolved. Germline V gives CDR1 KGHSH, CDR2 LQKENI. The CDR3 is 10 amino acids. This CDR3 reads CASSPPGREF. For the CDR3, the DNA is TGTGCCAGCTCACCGCCGGGCCGTGAGTTT. The full variable domain, its missing parts supplied by reference TRBV18 and TRBJ1-4, is NAGVMQNPRHLVRRRGQEARLRCSPMKGHSHVYWYRQLPEEGLKFMVYLQKENIIDESGMPKERFSAEFPKEGPSILRIQQVVRGDSAAYFCASSPPGREFGSGTQLSVL.

The gene calls are TRBV2 and TRBJ2-7; TRBD1 matches at 9 bases. Germline CDR1 and CDR2: SNHLY and FYNNEI. The CDR3 totals 13 residues. J lost 3 bases, V lost 6 bases, and 3 bases had no gene match. The CDR3, as DNA: TGTGCCAGCAGGCGGGACAGGGACTACGAGCAGTACTTC. Amino acid sequence: CASRRDRDYEQYF.

The chain couples TRBV27 to TRBJ1-2; tentative D call: TRBD1 (6 bases). The CDR3 extends over 15 amino acids. CDR1 and CDR2 (germline): MNHEY, SMNVEV (reference sequence). With 8 bases removed from V and 1 base from J, the gap between germline ends came to 17 bases. The CDR3 is CASGRTWDNNYGYTF. The CDR3 DNA sequence: TGTGCCAGCGGGAGGACCTGGGACAATAACTATGGCTACACCTTC.

This sequence joins TRBV19 and TRBJ2-7; a possible D gene is TRBD1 (6 bases). The CDR3 is 16 amino acids. Germline values: CDR1 LNHDA, CDR2 SQIVND (reference sequence). Trimming cost V 0 bases and J 0 bases, with 12 bases left between them. CDR3 sequence: CASSIEDSRTSYEQYF. CDR3 in DNA: TGTGCCAGTAGTATAGAGGACAGTCGGACCTCCTACGAGCAGTACTTC. Complete variable domain (other parts from reference TRBV19 and TRBJ2-7): DGGITQSPKYLFRKEGQNVTLSCEQNLNHDAMYWYRQDPGQGLRLIYYSQIVNDFQKGDIAEGYSVSREKKESFPLTVTSAQKNPTAFYLCASSIEDSRTSYEQYFGPGTRLTVT.

The chain uses TRBV7-8 and TRBJ1-4; TRBD1 agrees at 8 bases. The CDR3 has 17 amino acids. V lost 1 base and J lost 7; bases outside the gene matches: 11. Germline V lookup: CDR1 SGHVS, CDR2 FQNEAQ. The CDR3 DNA follows: TGTGCCAGCAGCTTAGAAGGTAGGACAGGGAAGCGTGAAAAACTGTTTTTT. This encodes CASSLEGRTGKREKLFF.

This chain joins TRBV9 and TRBJ1-2; D may be TRBD1 (6 bases). The CDR3 has 15 amino acids. Germline V lookup: CDR1 SGDLS, CDR2 YYNGEE. V was cut by 0 bases and J by 4 bases, with 13 bases left in between. The CDR3 region is CASSVEGGPSYGYTF. CDR3 DNA sequence: TGTGCCAGCAGCGTAGAAGGGGGGCCAAGCTATGGCTACACCTTC. The entire variable domain, with the rest obtained from reference TRBV9 and TRBJ1-2, is as follows: DSGVTQTPKHLITATGQRVTLRCSPRSGDLSVYWYQQSLDQGLQFLIQYYNGEERAKGNILERFSAQQFPDLHSELNLSSLELGDSALYFCASSVEGGPSYGYTFGSGTRLTVV.

The sample holds a few counts of this clone. This chain uses TRBV7-9 with TRBJ1-6, with 9 bases aligning to TRBD1. CDR1 is SEHNR and CDR2 is FQNEAQ in the germline V gene (reference sequence). Trimming at V came to 5 bases and at J to 10 bases, leaving 6 bases not matched to a gene. This CDR3 is 14 amino acids long. The CDR3 spells CASSTGGGGSPLHF. CDR3 coding DNA: TGTGCCAGCAGCACAGGGGGCGGAGGGTCACCCCTCCACTTT.

The chain couples TRBV6-5 to TRBJ1-1, with 7 bases lining up with TRBD1. V dropped 6 bases and J dropped 4; count of bases not matched to a gene: 8. The CDR3 length is 14 residues. Germline V lookup: CDR1 MNHEY, CDR2 SVGAGI. The CDR3 bases are TGTGCCAGCAGCAGGGGGGATCTCTCCACTGAAGCTTTCTTT. Translating it yields CASSRGDLSTEAFF.

As regards this clone: The same CDR3 can be traced to other DNA sequences in this sample. The rearrangement uses TRBV4-1 and TRBJ2-7; 8 positions match TRBD2. Losses at the gene ends were 6 bases for V and 0 bases for J; bases not matched to a gene: 4. Germline values: CDR1 MGHRA, CDR2 YSYEKL. The CDR3 is 14 residues long. CDR3: CASRPTSASYEQYF. CDR3 coding DNA: TGCGCCAGCAGACCGACTAGCGCCTCCTACGAGCAGTACTTC.

The gene calls are TRBV5-4 and TRBJ1-4; the match to TRBD1 covers 7 bases. CDR3 size: 16 residues. Trimming at V came to 2 bases and at J to 4 bases, leaving 8 bases not matched to a gene. Germline V gene sequence: CDR1 SGHNT, CDR2 YYREEE (reference sequence). DNA for the CDR3: TGTGCCAGCAGCTTAGCTACAGGGGATAGTAATGAAAAACTGTTTTTT. It codes for CASSLATGDSNEKLFF.

This clone has more than one count but fewer than ten. This sequence joins TRBV5-1 and TRBJ1-2; no definite D call. This CDR3 has 15 residues. Germline V CDR1 and CDR2: SGHRS, YFSETQ. V dropped 4 bases and J dropped 1 base, with 14 bases sitting between them. In DNA form, the CDR3 reads TGCGCCAGCAGCCTCCGGGATTCTCTTAACTATGGCTACACCTTC. Translation: CASSLRDSLNYGYTF.

The V and J genes are TRBV5-1 and TRBJ1-1; D gene unclear. CDR3 size: 15 residues. Trimming removed 1 base from V and 4 bases from J, with 14 bases in between. Germline CDR1 SGHRS, CDR2 YFSETQ. The CDR3 spells CASSLYGELATEAFF. CDR3 nucleotides: TGCGCCAGCAGCTTGTACGGGGAGCTGGCCACTGAAGCTTTCTTT.